A selection of T cell receptor beta chains follows, all from one sample in a study of cytomegalovirus exposure and HLA in healthy donors. Here immunoSEQ multiplex PCR was the method, and the copy in TCRdb shows in-frame clones only, minus some. In the table there are 120,000 or so clones, 75% to 90% of which are singletons. Material for sequencing was PBMCs. Every receptor here comes from a male donor in good health and CMV-seronegative. The CDR3 runs from the conserved cysteine through the conserved F or W. The D gene is left open where the match is weak.

d_gene: TRBD1
len: 16
v_gene: TRBV11-3
j_gene: TRBJ2-2
CDR3aa: CASSPYRTGNTGELFF

d_gene: NA
len: 12
v_gene: TRBV30
j_gene: TRBJ2-7
CDR3aa: CAWSRDSYEQYF

d_gene: NA
len: 13
v_gene: TRBV5-6
j_gene: TRBJ2-3
CDR3aa: CASSFNIKDTQYF

d_gene: NA
len: 17
v_gene: TRBV4-3
j_gene: TRBJ2-1
CDR3aa: CASSLKPGSSSYNEQFF

d_gene: NA
len: 18
v_gene: TRBV19
j_gene: TRBJ1-5
CDR3aa: CASSIGATSFVGNQPQHF

d_gene: NA
len: 15
v_gene: TRBV5-6
j_gene: TRBJ1-6
CDR3aa: CASSPRGSYNSPLHF

d_gene: TRBD2
len: 16
v_gene: TRBV5-6
j_gene: TRBJ2-3
CDR3aa: CASSWWTSGGTDTQYF

d_gene: TRBD2
len: 15
v_gene: TRBV5-4
j_gene: TRBJ2-7
CDR3aa: CASSPGTSGFVEQYF

d_gene: NA
len: 14
v_gene: TRBV6-1
j_gene: TRBJ1-5
CDR3aa: CASRETASNQPQHF

d_gene: NA
len: 13
v_gene: TRBV5-1
j_gene: TRBJ2-2
CDR3aa: CASLQETTGELFF

d_gene: TRBD1
len: 12
v_gene: TRBV7-2
j_gene: TRBJ1-1
CDR3aa: CASSFRGPEAFF

d_gene: NA
len: 15
v_gene: TRBV6-1
j_gene: TRBJ2-3
CDR3aa: CASSEAGGGADTQYF

d_gene: TRBD2
len: 14
v_gene: TRBV10-1
j_gene: TRBJ2-3
CDR3aa: CASSESAGTDTQYF

d_gene: TRBD2
len: 13
v_gene: TRBV9
j_gene: TRBJ2-1
CDR3aa: CASSVRGAGEQFF

d_gene: NA
len: 14
v_gene: TRBV4-2
j_gene: TRBJ2-1
CDR3aa: CASSQVGGASEQFF

d_gene: NA
len: 16
v_gene: TRBV5-1
j_gene: TRBJ2-7
CDR3aa: CASSLEAGTPPYEQYF

d_gene: NA
len: 19
v_gene: TRBV19
j_gene: TRBJ2-5
CDR3aa: CASSISLSRSSRSGETQYF

d_gene: NA
len: 14
v_gene: TRBV6-5
j_gene: TRBJ2-7
CDR3aa: CASSRMLTGYEQYF

d_gene: NA
len: 17
v_gene: TRBV21-1
j_gene: TRBJ1-1
CDR3aa: CASSNTQDRGQNTEAFF

d_gene: NA
len: 14
v_gene: TRBV6-5
j_gene: TRBJ1-1
CDR3aa: CASSYSPEYTEAFF

d_gene: NA
len: 13
v_gene: TRBV4-3
j_gene: TRBJ1-1
CDR3aa: CASSLERQGKAFF

d_gene: TRBD2
len: 14
v_gene: TRBV6-1
j_gene: TRBJ2-1
CDR3aa: CASTGLAGVNEQFF

d_gene: TRBD2
len: 15
v_gene: TRBV4-2
j_gene: TRBJ2-3
CDR3aa: CASSQESGGADTQYF

d_gene: TRBD1
len: 16
v_gene: TRBV19
j_gene: TRBJ2-6
CDR3aa: CASTLSQGDGANGLTF

d_gene: TRBD1
len: 15
v_gene: TRBV18
j_gene: TRBJ1-1
CDR3aa: CASPGTGGRDTEAFF

d_gene: NA
len: 16
v_gene: TRBV5-1
j_gene: TRBJ1-3
CDR3aa: CASSSQAYFSGNTIYF

d_gene: NA
len: 13
v_gene: TRBV7-2
j_gene: TRBJ2-3
CDR3aa: CASSLLGSDTQYF

d_gene: TRBD2
len: 15
v_gene: TRBV6-1
j_gene: TRBJ2-3
CDR3aa: CASSRTSGRGGTQYF

d_gene: TRBD1
len: 15
v_gene: TRBV27
j_gene: TRBJ1-1
CDR3aa: CASSFSQGAPAEAFF

d_gene: TRBD1
len: 14
v_gene: TRBV5-1
j_gene: TRBJ1-1
CDR3aa: CASSLDRANTEAFF

d_gene: TRBD1
len: 15
v_gene: TRBV25-1
j_gene: TRBJ2-3
CDR3aa: CASSARDRGTDTQYF

d_gene: TRBD2
len: 19
v_gene: TRBV18
j_gene: TRBJ2-7
CDR3aa: CASSSSTGTSGIPSYEQYF

d_gene: TRBD1
len: 14
v_gene: TRBV9
j_gene: TRBJ1-1
CDR3aa: CASSSQGGTTEAFF

d_gene: NA
len: 15
v_gene: TRBV6-1
j_gene: TRBJ2-5
CDR3aa: CASSEGGSSTETQYF

d_gene: TRBD1
len: 14
v_gene: TRBV7-2
j_gene: TRBJ1-6
CDR3aa: CASSSTGWNSPLHF

d_gene: NA
len: 13
v_gene: TRBV27
j_gene: TRBJ2-7
CDR3aa: CASSFGAGPEQYF

d_gene: NA
len: 10
v_gene: TRBV5-1
j_gene: TRBJ1-1
CDR3aa: CASSLLEAFF

d_gene: NA
len: 14
v_gene: TRBV7-3
j_gene: TRBJ1-5
CDR3aa: CASSLTGGPAPQHF

d_gene: NA
len: 14
v_gene: TRBV6-6
j_gene: TRBJ2-2
CDR3aa: CASSYLLNTGELFF

d_gene: NA
len: 16
v_gene: TRBV28
j_gene: TRBJ2-3
CDR3aa: CASSLTGQRYTDTQYF

d_gene: TRBD1
len: 15
v_gene: TRBV27
j_gene: TRBJ1-2
CDR3aa: CASSRMVDRPYGYTF

d_gene: NA
len: 12
v_gene: TRBV7-9
j_gene: TRBJ2-7
CDR3aa: CSSSPTTHEQYF

d_gene: NA
len: 15
v_gene: TRBV10-3
j_gene: TRBJ2-1
CDR3aa: CAISESLSLKNEQFF

d_gene: TRBD1
len: 17
v_gene: TRBV5-4
j_gene: TRBJ2-2
CDR3aa: CASSSGAGTGVTGELFF

d_gene: TRBD1
len: 16
v_gene: TRBV10-3
j_gene: TRBJ2-7
CDR3aa: CAISLTGDRGKKRQYF